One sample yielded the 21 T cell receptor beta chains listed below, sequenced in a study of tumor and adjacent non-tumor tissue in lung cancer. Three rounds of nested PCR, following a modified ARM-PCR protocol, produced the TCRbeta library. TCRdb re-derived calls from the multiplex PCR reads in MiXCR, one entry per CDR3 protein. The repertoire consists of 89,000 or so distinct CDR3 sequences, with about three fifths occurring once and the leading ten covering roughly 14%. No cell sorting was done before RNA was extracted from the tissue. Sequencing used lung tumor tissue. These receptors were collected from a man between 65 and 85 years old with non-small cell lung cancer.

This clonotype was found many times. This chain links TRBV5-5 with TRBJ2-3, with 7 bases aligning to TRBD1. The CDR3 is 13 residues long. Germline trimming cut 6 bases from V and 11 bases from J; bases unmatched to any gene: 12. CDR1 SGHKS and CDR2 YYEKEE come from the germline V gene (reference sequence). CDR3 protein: CASTSSPGQKQYF. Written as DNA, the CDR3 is TGTGCCAGCACGTCATCACCGGGACAGAAGCAGTATTTT. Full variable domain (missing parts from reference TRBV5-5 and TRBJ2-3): DAGVTQSPTHLIKTRGQQVTLRCSPISGHKSVSWYQQVLGQGPQFIFQYYEKEERGRGNFPDRFSARQFPNYSSELNVNALLLGDSALYLCASTSSPGQKQYFGPGTRLTVL.

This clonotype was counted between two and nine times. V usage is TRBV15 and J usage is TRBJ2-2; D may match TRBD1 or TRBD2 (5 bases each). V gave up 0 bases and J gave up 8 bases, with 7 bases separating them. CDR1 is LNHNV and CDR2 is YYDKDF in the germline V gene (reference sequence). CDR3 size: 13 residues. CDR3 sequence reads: CATSRDWGGELFF. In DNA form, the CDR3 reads TGTGCCACCAGCAGAGATTGGGGGGGGGAGCTGTTTTTT.

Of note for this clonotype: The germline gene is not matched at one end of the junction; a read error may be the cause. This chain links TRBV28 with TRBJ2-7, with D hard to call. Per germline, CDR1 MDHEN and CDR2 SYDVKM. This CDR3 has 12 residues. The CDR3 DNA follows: TGTGCCAGCAGTATCTCCACCTACAAGCAATACTTC. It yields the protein CASSISTYKQYF.

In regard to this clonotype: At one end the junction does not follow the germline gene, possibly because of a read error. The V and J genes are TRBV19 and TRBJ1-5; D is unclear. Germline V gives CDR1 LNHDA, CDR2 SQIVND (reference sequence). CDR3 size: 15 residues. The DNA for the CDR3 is TGTGCCAGTAGTATTGAAAAATATAGCGATCAGCCCCAGCATTTT. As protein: CASSIEKYSDQPQHF.

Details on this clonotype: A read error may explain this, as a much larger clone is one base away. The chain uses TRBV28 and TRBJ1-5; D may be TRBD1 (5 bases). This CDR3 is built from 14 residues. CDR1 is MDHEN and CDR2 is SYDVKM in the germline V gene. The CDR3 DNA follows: TGTGCCGGCAGCCCTAAGGGACGGAATCAGCCCCAGCATTTT. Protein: CAGSPKGRNQPQHF. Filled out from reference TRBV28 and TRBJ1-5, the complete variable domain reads DVKVTQSSRYLVKRTGEKVFLECVQDMDHENMFWYRQDPGLGLRLIYFSYDVKMKEKGDIPEGYSVSREKKERFSLILESASTNQTSMYLCAGSPKGRNQPQHFGDGTRLSIL.

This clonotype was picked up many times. Here the CDR3 reads CSAFPGGVEQFF. The CDR3, as DNA: TGCAGTGCTTTTCCAGGGGGGGTGGAGCAGTTCTTC. The chain couples TRBV20-1 to TRBJ2-1; perhaps D is TRBD1 or TRBD2 (7 bases each). Germline V gene data show CDR1 as DFQATT and CDR2 as SNEGSKA (reference sequence). The CDR3 covers 12 residues. V lost 5 bases and J 10 bases, leaving 15 bases between the germline ends.

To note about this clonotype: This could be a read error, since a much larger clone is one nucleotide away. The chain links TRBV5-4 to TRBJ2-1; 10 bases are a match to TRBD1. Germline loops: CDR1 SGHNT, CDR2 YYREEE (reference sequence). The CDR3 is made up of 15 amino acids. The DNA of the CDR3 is TGTGCCAGCAGCTTCCGGGACAGGGGTTACAGTGAGCAGTTCTTC. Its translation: CASSFRDRGYSEQFF.

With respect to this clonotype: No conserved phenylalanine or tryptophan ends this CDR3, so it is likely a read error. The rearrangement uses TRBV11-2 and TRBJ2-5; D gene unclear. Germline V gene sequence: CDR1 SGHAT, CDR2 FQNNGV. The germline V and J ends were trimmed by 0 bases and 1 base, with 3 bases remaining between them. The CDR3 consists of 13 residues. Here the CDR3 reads CASSLDPQETQYL. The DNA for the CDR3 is TGTGCCAGCAGCTTAGACCCCCAAGAGACCCAGTACCTA.

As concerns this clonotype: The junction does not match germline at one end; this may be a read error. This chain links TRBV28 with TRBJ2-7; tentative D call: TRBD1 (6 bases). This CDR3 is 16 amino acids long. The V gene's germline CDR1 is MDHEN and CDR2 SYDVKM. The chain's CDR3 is CASSHPRQEVRYDQYF. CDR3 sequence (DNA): TGTGCCAGCAGTCACCCCCGACAGGAAGTCCGCTACGATCAGTATTTC.

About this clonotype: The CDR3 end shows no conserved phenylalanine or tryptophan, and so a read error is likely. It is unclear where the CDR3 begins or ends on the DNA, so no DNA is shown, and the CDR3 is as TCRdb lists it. CDR3 amino acids: CASSLSQGVDNEHFL. The chain has TRBV12-3 or TRBV12-4 and TRBJ2-1; the table's TRBD1 call for D was not verified on the DNA. Ends included, the CDR3 has 15 residues.

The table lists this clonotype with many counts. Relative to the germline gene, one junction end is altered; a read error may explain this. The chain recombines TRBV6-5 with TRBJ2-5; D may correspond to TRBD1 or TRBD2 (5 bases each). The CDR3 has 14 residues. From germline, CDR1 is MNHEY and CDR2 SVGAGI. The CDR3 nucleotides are TGTGCCAGCAGTTACCCGGGACCACAAGGGACCCAGTACTTC. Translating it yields CASSYPGPQGTQYF.

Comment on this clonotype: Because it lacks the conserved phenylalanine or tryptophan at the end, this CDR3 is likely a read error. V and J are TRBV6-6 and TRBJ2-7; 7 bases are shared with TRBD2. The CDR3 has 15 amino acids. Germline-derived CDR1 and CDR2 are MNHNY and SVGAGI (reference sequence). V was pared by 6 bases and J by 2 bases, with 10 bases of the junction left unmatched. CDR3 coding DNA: TGTGCCAGCAGGGCCCCGGGGGGACTTACCTACGAGCAGTACTCC. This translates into CASRAPGGLTYEQYS.

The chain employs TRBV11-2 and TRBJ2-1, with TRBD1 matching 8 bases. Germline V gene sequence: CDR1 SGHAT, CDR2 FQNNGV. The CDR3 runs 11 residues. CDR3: CANSLTGGQFF. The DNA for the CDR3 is TGTGCTAACAGCTTAACAGGGGGTCAGTTCTTC.

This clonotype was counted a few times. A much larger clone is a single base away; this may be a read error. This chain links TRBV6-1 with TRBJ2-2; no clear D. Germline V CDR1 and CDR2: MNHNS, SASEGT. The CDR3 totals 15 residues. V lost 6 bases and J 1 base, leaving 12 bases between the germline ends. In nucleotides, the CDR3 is TGTGCCAGCAGACCCGAGGCCCTGAACACCGGGGAGCTGTTTTTT. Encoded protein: CASRPEALNTGELFF.

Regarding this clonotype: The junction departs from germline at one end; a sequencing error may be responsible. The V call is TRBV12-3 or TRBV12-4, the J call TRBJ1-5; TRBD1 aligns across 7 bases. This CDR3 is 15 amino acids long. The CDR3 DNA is TGTGCCAACAGTGGGGGACAGATTAGCAATCAGGCCCAGCATTTT. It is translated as CANSGGQISNQAQHF.

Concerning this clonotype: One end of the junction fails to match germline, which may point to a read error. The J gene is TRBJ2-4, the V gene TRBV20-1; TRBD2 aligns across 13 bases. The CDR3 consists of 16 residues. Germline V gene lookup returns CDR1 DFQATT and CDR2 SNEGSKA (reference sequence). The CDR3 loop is CSVSVRTSGSANIRYF. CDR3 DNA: TGCAGTGTTAGCGTACGGACTAGCGGGAGCGCAAACATTCGGTACTTC.

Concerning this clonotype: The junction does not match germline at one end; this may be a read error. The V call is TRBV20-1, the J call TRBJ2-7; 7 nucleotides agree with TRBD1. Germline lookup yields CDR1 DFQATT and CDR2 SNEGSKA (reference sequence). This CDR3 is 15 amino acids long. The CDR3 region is CSASQGTMSSYEQYF. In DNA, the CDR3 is TGCAGTGCTTCACAGGGGACGATGAGCTCCTATGAGCAGTACTTC.

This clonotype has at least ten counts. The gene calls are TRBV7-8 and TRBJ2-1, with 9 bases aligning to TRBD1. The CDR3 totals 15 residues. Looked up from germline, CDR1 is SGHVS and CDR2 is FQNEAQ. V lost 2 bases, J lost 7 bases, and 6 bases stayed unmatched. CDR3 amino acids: CASSLRDRAGNEQFF. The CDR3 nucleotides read TGTGCCAGCAGCTTAAGGGACAGGGCCGGAAATGAGCAGTTCTTC. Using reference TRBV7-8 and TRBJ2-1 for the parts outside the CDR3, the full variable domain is GAGVSQSPRYKVAKRGQDVALRCDPISGHVSLFWYQQALGQGPEFLTYFQNEAQLDKSGLPSDRFFAERPEGSVSTLKIQRTQQEDSAVYLCASSLRDRAGNEQFFGPGTRLTVL.

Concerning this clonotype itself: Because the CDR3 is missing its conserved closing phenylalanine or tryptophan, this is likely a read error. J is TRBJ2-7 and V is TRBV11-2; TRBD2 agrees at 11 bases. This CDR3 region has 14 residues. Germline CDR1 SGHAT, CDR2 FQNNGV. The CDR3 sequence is CANSPRTSGYEQYL. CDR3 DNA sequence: TGTGCCAACAGCCCGAGGACTAGCGGGTACGAGCAGTACCTC.

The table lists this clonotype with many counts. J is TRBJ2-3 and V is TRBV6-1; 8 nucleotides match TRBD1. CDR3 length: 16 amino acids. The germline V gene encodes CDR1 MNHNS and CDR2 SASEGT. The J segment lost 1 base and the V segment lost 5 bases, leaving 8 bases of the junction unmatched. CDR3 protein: CASSHDRGRGTDTQYF. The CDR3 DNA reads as TGTGCCAGCAGTCACGACAGGGGTCGCGGCACAGATACGCAGTATTTT.

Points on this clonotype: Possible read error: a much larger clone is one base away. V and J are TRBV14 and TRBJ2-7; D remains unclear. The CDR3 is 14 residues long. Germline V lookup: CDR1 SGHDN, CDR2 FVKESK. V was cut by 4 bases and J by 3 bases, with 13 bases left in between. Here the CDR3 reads CASSRDSPVYEQYF. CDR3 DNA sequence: TGTGCCAGCAGCCGAGATTCCCCGGTCTACGAGCAGTACTTC.